The clone carrying this TCR beta chain occurred a few times. The V gene's germline CDR1 is MGHRA and CDR2 YSYEKL. V was pared by 0 bases and J by 4 bases, with 3 bases of the junction left unmatched. The CDR3 covers 16 residues. TCRdb ran MiXCR on the 5' RACE reads and lists one entry per CDR3 protein. The sample holds hundreds of thousands of distinct CDR3 sequences, about a fifth seen once. This sample was taken from a study of identical twins. Another study also made use of these data, one on yellow fever vaccine responses in identical twins.

The source of this sequence is a woman under 30 in good health. The specimen was CD4+ T cells sorted from blood. The J gene is TRBJ2-1, the V gene TRBV4-1; 10 bases align to TRBD2. The CDR3 region has the DNA TGCGCCAGCAGCCAAGATCTAGCGGGGGTATACAATGAGCAGTTCTTC. This encodes CASSQDLAGVYNEQFF.